Each of the 10 T cell receptor beta chains below was sequenced from the same sample in a study of blood T cell repertoires in COVID-19. The method was immunoSEQ multiplex PCR; TCRdb's version includes in-frame clones alone and lacks a portion of them. The repertoire holds under 300,000 clones, with around 86% as singletons. The sequenced sample consisted of peripheral blood. The receptors come from a woman aged 70 to 79 with active or convalescent COVID-19.

In this sample, this clone turned up once. The chain carries TRBV5-4 and TRBJ1-6; 11 positions match TRBD1. This CDR3 has 16 amino acids. V shed 1 base, J shed 9 bases, and the junction held 6 bases outside the gene matches. Looked up from germline, CDR1 is SGHNT and CDR2 is YYREEE (reference sequence). The CDR3 reads CASSLSGTGGFSPLHF. CDR3 DNA: TGTGCCAGCAGCTTGTCAGGGACAGGGGGGTTTTCACCCCTCCACTTT.

The chain carries TRBV6-2 or TRBV6-3 and TRBJ2-2, with 7 bases identical to TRBD1. The CDR3 is 15 residues long. The germline V gene encodes CDR1 MNHEY and CDR2 SVGEGT. Unmatched junction bases numbered 5, after V lost 0 bases and J lost 7 bases. DNA of the CDR3: TGTGCCAGCAGTTACTCTCGACAGGGCGGCGGGGAGCTGTTTTTT. Translated: CASSYSRQGGGELFF.

V usage is TRBV7-3 and J usage is TRBJ1-2, with a tentative D call TRBD1 (6 bases). CDR3 length: 16 residues. Germline lookup yields CDR1 SGHTA and CDR2 FQGTGA. V shed 6 bases and J shed 8 bases, with 25 bases lying between them. CDR3 region: CASSLDPLTTTGGYTF. CDR3 bases: TGTGCCAGCAGTTTGGACCCACTCACTACGACAGGCGGCTACACCTTC.

CDR3 nucleotide sequence: TGTGCCAGCAGCCGAGAAACAGGGAGCGCTGAAGCTTTCTTT. Amino acid sequence: CASSRETGSAEAFF. This sequence joins TRBV7-9 and TRBJ1-1, with D perhaps matching TRBD1 (6 bases). This CDR3 is 14 amino acids long. CDR1 and CDR2 from the germline V gene are SEHNR and FQNEAQ (reference sequence). Trimming shortened V by 5 bases and J by 6 bases, and 16 bases separated the two germline ends.

The chain employs TRBV7-3 and TRBJ2-7; 10 bases match TRBD1. Trimming cost V 4 bases and J 5 bases; bases outside gene matches: 11. The CDR3 is 16 residues long. Per the germline V gene, CDR1 is SGHTA and CDR2 is FQGTGA. The CDR3 is CASSSRRTTGGDEQYF. The CDR3 nucleotides are TGTGCCAGCAGCTCTCGTCGCACGACAGGGGGCGACGAGCAGTACTTC. Filled out from reference TRBV7-3 and TRBJ2-7, the complete variable domain reads GAGVSQTPSNKVTEKGKYVELRCDPISGHTALYWYRQSLGQGPEFLIYFQGTGAADDSGLPNDRFFAVRPEGSVSTLKIQRTERGDSAVYLCASSSRRTTGGDEQYFGPGTRLTVT.

The V call is TRBV19, the J call TRBJ2-5, with 10 bases matching TRBD1. CDR3 length: 15 residues. Germline values: CDR1 LNHDA, CDR2 SQIVND (reference sequence). J gave up 6 bases and V 5 bases, and 9 bases lay outside the gene matches. DNA for the CDR3: TGTGCCAGTAGTGCCGGGACAGGGGAGGGGAAGACCCAGTACTTC. Residues: CASSAGTGEGKTQYF.

The chain's CDR3 is CATSRDHTGEYGYTF. The CDR3 nucleotides read TGTGCCACCAGCAGAGATCATACAGGGGAGTATGGCTACACCTTC. The gene calls are TRBV15 and TRBJ1-2; TRBD1 aligns across 7 bases. The CDR3 spans 15 residues. The V gene end was trimmed by 0 bases and the J gene end by 5 bases; junction bases not matched to a gene: 6. Germline V gives CDR1 LNHNV, CDR2 YYDKDF (reference sequence). The whole variable domain, filled in from reference TRBV15 and TRBJ1-2, reads DAMVIQNPRYQVTQFGKPVTLSCSQTLNHNVMYWYQQKSSQAPKLLFHYYDKDFNNEADTPDNFQSRRPNTSFCFLDIRSPGLGDTAMYLCATSRDHTGEYGYTFGSGTRLTVV.

The CDR3 region is CASSEGDTGELFF. Here the CDR3 DNA reads TGTGCCAGCAGCGAGGGGGACACCGGGGAGCTGTTTTTT. The chain uses TRBV3-1 (or the pseudogene TRBV3-2) and TRBJ2-2; D perhaps matches TRBD1 (6 bases). The CDR3 extends over 13 amino acids. V gave up 5 bases and J gave up 3 bases, with 7 bases separating them. Germline V gene lookup returns CDR1 LGHDT and CDR2 YNNKEL (reference sequence).

This clone occurred a few times. The chain couples TRBV5-4 to TRBJ1-2, with D possibly being TRBD1 (5 bases). The CDR3 is made up of 13 amino acids. Looked up from germline, CDR1 is SGHNT and CDR2 is YYREEE (reference sequence). Between the trimmed V and J ends, which lost 4 bases and 7 bases, there was a span of 14 bases. This CDR3 reads CASSLTEIGGYTF. CDR3 in DNA: TGTGCCAGCAGCCTGACAGAAATCGGTGGCTACACCTTC.

The rearrangement uses TRBV20-1 and TRBJ2-5, with D possibly matching TRBD2 (6 bases). With 7 bases removed from V and 7 bases from J, the gap between germline ends came to 13 bases. This CDR3 has 11 amino acids. Germline V gene lookup returns CDR1 DFQATT and CDR2 SNEGSKA (reference sequence). The CDR3: CSVSSDGTQYF. CDR3 DNA: TGCAGTGTCTCTAGCGACGGGACCCAGTACTTC.